This T cell receptor (beta chain) was recorded in a study of T cells after yellow fever vaccination. Study-level findings and limits: Reappearance after the booster was seen for most primary-vaccination clones, at 95% to 97% CD4 and 70% to 90% CD8.

A few counts support this clonotype. No antigen is known for it. TCRdb called the 5' RACE reads again in MiXCR, with one record for every CDR3 protein. The table lists fewer than 450,000 distinct CDR3 sequences, roughly 8% of them singletons. Material: PBMCs, obtained about 41 days after the first yellow fever vaccination. This TCR came from a man aged 18 to 29 who received the YFV17D yellow fever vaccine.

CDR3 amino acids: CSARDRLAGEETQYF. The CDR3 region has the DNA TGCAGTGCTAGAGATCGACTAGCTGGTGAAGAGACCCAGTACTTC. This sequence joins TRBV20-1 and TRBJ2-5, with 7 bases matching TRBD2. V lost 0 bases, J lost 3 bases, and 7 bases stayed unmatched. The CDR3 loop spans 15 amino acids. The germline V gene encodes CDR1 DFQATT and CDR2 SNEGSKA (reference sequence).